This TCR beta chain comes out of a study of T cell responses to AZD1222 COVID-19 vaccine. The CDR3 extends over 14 amino acids. V was cut by 5 bases and J by 2 bases, with 13 bases left in between. The germline V gene has CDR1 GTSNPN and CDR2 SVGIG (reference sequence). TCRdb's copy holds only in-frame clones and misses some; the assay was immunoSEQ multiplex PCR. The sample has 95,000 to 150,000 clones; just under 90% are singletons. The chain has TRBV30 and TRBJ1-3; possibly TRBD1 for D (6 bases). The source was peripheral blood, collected on day 0 of AZD1222 vaccination. The TCR comes from an adult in good health. This chain's CDR3 is CAWVAAGAGNTIYF. CDR3 nucleotide sequence: TGTGCCTGGGTGGCGGCAGGGGCTGGAAACACCATATATTTT.